The text below deals with one T cell receptor beta chain. The data originate from a study of Ad26.COV2.S vaccination and SARS-CoV-2 variants. Treatment in this sample: 15 to 20 received Ad26.COV2.S at low or high dose, single or two shots; 5 received placebo; per-sample allocation not given. The samples date from day 63 after the first vaccine or placebo injection. The repertoire was sequenced with immunoSEQ multiplex PCR; TCRdb's copy has only in-frame clones and lacks some. Among hundreds of thousands of clones listed, around 90% were seen once. CDR1 is LNHDA and CDR2 is SQIVND in the germline V gene (reference sequence). Trimming removed 10 bases at V and 9 bases at J, with 22 bases between. The CDR3 runs 14 residues.

This receptor was obtained from a person aged 18-65 years who received the Ad26.COV2.S COVID-19 vaccine or a placebo. The specimen was peripheral blood, collected in a trial of Ad26.COV2.S vaccine versus placebo. The rearrangement uses TRBV19 and TRBJ2-1; possibly TRBD2 for D (5 bases). DNA for the CDR3: TGTGCCACCCGACGGGAAGGGAGCTGGGTTGAGCAGTTCTTC. It is translated as CATRREGSWVEQFF. The complete variable domain, with remaining parts taken from reference TRBV19 and TRBJ2-1, reads DGGITQSPKYLFRKEGQNVTLSCEQNLNHDAMYWYRQDPGQGLRLIYYSQIVNDFQKGDIAEGYSVSREKKESFPLTVTSAQKNPTAFYLCATRREGSWVEQFFGPGTRLTVL.